This T cell receptor (beta chain) is drawn from a study of cytomegalovirus exposure and HLA in healthy donors (dated by TCRdb to 2016 to 2017). As for the study more broadly: An earlier analysis of several hundred of the donors reported approximately 280 Gb of sequence data and some 110 million unique TCR beta sequences obtained from roughly 180 million T cells. The study combined high-throughput TCR immunosequencing, statistical association of individual TCRs with disease status, and machine learning to predict cytomegalovirus infection status. An early release that covered approximately 600 HLA-typed donors contained approximately 300 gigabases of sequencing data and 80 million or so unique TCR sequences. Every repertoire in the discovery cohort had been generated on one and the same sequencing platform. An earlier analysis of approximately 500 of the donors applied high-throughput TCR beta sequencing to assess whether each TCR beta V gene segment acted as functional or pseudogenic. Of the approximately 400 genotyped donors, around 81% fell in the genetic ancestry cluster associated with self-reported Caucasian donors. Alongside the repertoire data, information on donor age, sex, ethnicity and CMV serostatus was compiled. Roughly five DR-DQ haplotypes were handled as single units for association and clustering, since linkage in the cohort was strong. A separate validation cohort of 100 to 150 different subjects was used in addition to the 666-subject first cohort. The study used immunosequencing to profile the T cell repertoires of several hundred subjects and linked those repertoires to cytomegalovirus serostatus. The number of donors typed differed by locus, with roughly 629-640 for A, B, C, DRB1 and DQB1, more than 500 for DQA1, 606 for DPA1, and roughly 450 for DPB1. Across under 500 genotyped donors of the cohort, an average of about 250,000 unique TCR beta nucleotide sequences per donor were sequenced, and 15% to 20% of those sequences were non-productive. To study patterns of TCR occurrence, a later analysis re-analyzed previously published TCR beta repertoires from 666 donors and added high-resolution HLA genotyping. The study was designed to test whether signatures of past pathogen exposure could be identified by cataloging public T cell receptors. Rather than using new phenotypic data, the later analysis identified candidate immune exposures from TCR beta sequences and from how often those sequences occurred across donors. Genome-wide SNP genotypes for about 60% of the roughly 700 donors were used in a later genetic analysis, which treated that subset as a discovery cohort. Both class I and class II loci were covered by HLA typing, at four-digit resolution.

The cohort consisted of hundreds of healthy bone marrow donors. At the time of sampling, every cohort member was nominally healthy, though immune exposures that went unrecorded were likely present. The donor tested CMV seropositive, placing the donor among the roughly 300 seropositive members of the cohort. A peripheral blood sample was collected from each donor, and TCR beta sequencing was performed on peripheral blood mononuclear cells. Genomic DNA was extracted from the blood cell samples with the Qiagen DNeasy Blood Extraction Kit. Library preparation used the immunoSEQ multiplex PCR assay. For the multiplex PCR, a mixture combining 60 forward primers for TCR Vbeta segments and 13 reverse primers for TCR Jbeta segments was used. The CDR3 region of rearranged TCR beta genes was amplified from genomic DNA with a multiplex PCR assay. The amplified TCR beta libraries were sequenced on the Illumina HiSeq System as 87-base-pair reads. The study's own analysis went as follows. A later analysis tallied roughly 76 million unique TCR beta chains across the 700 or so repertoires, and about 10 million of those chains were shared by two or more donors. Raw reads were error-corrected and collapsed into unique sequences by a nearest-neighbor algorithm in which closely related sequences were merged to remove PCR and sequencing errors. To assign V, D and J gene segments, CDR3 sequences were aligned to IMGT reference sequences. For a sequence to be retained, a match of at least six nucleotides was required to both a V gene segment and a J gene segment. A rearrangement was called productive if the CDR3 had no stop codons and remained in frame with V and J, and every other rearrangement was called non-productive. CDR3 was defined according to IMGT convention as the region running from the second conserved V-encoded cysteine to the conserved J-encoded phenylalanine. The earlier analysis of a few hundred of the donors excluded any sequence lacking an unambiguous match to a single V gene segment. In an earlier analysis of approximately 500 of the donors, a V segment was called functional when productive rearrangements were above 56.7%, and segregating when the standard deviation between donors exceeded 5%. A statistical classification framework was developed to diagnose cytomegalovirus status using the catalog of TCR beta chain sequences. V and J gene assignment, in a later analysis, came from comparing TCR nucleotide sequences with IMGT/GENE-DB human TR gene sequences. In a later analysis, CDR3 sequences and most-parsimonious VDJ recombination scenarios were assigned using the TCRdist pipeline. In a later analysis, each TCR beta chain was defined by its CDR3 amino acid sequence together with its V-gene family, and reads lacking a unique V-gene family were excluded. In a later analysis, 500 to 700 highly shared, low-generation-probability nucleotide sequences were removed to address suspected cross-contamination and a sequencing artifact. In a later analysis, a clonal expansion index for each public chain was calculated from normalized within-repertoire ranks of inferred template counts. In a later analysis, generation probabilities were computed with a VDJ recombination model fitted to out-of-frame rearrangements, and the resulting probabilities were checked against IGoR. In a later analysis, hypergeometric tests were used to score TCR-TCR, TCR-HLA and TCR-CMV co-occurrence, with a repertoire-size bias correction applied to TCR pairs. In a later analysis, false discovery rates were estimated by permuting HLA or CMV assignments 20 times. In a later analysis, co-occurring TCRs were grouped with DBSCAN, and TCRdist sequence similarity was added when clustering was performed within HLA-allele-positive subsets. For co-occurrence clustering, repertoires with fewer than 30,000 or more than 120,000 public chains were excluded, along with roughly 5 repertoires with anomalous nucleotide sharing. TCRdb obtained this table from immuneACCESS and retained in-frame rearrangements with V and J assigned. These tables miss some clones; where compared with another copy, unresolved V genes account for less than half of the shortfall, and the remainder is unexplained. D and trimming were read from the DNA, whereas the V and J calls and clone size are those reported in that table. The table held for this sample gives roughly 39,000 clones. 3% to 4% of the sample lies in the top ten.

Sequences SNHLY (CDR1) and FYNNEI (CDR2) are obtained from the germline V gene. The junction shows trimming of 5 bases on V and 4 bases on J, plus 15 bases between the germline ends. CDR3 length: 15 amino acids, cysteine to phenylalanine. The only DNA kept is the CDR3, 45 bases in frame from the first base. Remarks on this clone: The specificity of this receptor is unknown.

Findings and caveats that apply to the study as a whole: Some IMGT-functional V segments, including TRBV6-2 and TRBV6-3, could not be told apart with the 87-base-pair reads, so those segments were excluded. The sequencing pipeline was judged likely to have produced a cluster of highly shared sequence variants as a technical artifact. This cohort had only TCR beta chains sequenced, and the lack of alpha or paired-chain data limited which features could be detected. Because HLA typing was missing for some donors at each locus, association tests included only the typed subset. In an earlier analysis of some 550 of the donors, most TCR beta V segments were observed in productive rearrangements about 90% or about 30% of the time, broadly matching IMGT annotations. A later genetic analysis reported fewer N-insertions in productive TCRs among donors in an Asian-associated ancestry cluster than the roughly 620-donor mean. Assigning TCR associations to individual alleles was difficult when HLA alleles, especially DR and DQ, strongly co-occurred. In a later analysis, the rate of TCR association differed among HLA loci, with DRB1 alleles having the most associated TCRs and HLA-C alleles having the fewest. In a later analysis, several top co-occurrence clusters were reported to appear linked to parvovirus B19, influenza, CMV and Epstein-Barr virus. At a false discovery rate of 0.05, a later analysis linked 15,000 to 20,000 TCR beta sequences to specific HLA alleles. Because counts were too low, around 17 rarely observed V segments, including chromosome 9 orphons, were left out of the earlier analysis of about 500 of the donors. In a later analysis, HLA-associated TCR beta chains were found to be more clonally expanded and to have lower generation probabilities than equally common non-associated chains. In a later analysis, most CMV-associated TCR beta chains were found to appear HLA-restricted, with HLA associations seemingly driven largely by CMV exposure. Cytomegalovirus status was reported to be diagnosed by the classifier with high specificity and sensitivity in both the original and validation cohorts. Correlated functional status among segregating V segments might reflect linkage disequilibrium, but an unknown experimental factor could not be ruled out. Across donors, most TCR sequences were observed very rarely, whereas some public TCRs were present in many individuals. Presence/absence analyses assumed roughly uniform sequencing depth across donors, an assumption that may not hold. The authors suggested that the approach could potentially be extended to other disease states and immunological phenotypes. In a later genetic analysis, a missense DCLRE1C variant was associated with V-gene and J-gene trimming of TCR beta chains, and the association was replicated in an independent cohort. A further reported finding was that TCR beta sequences accurately predicted the HLA-A and HLA-B alleles for most subjects in the first cohort. A few of the identified cytomegalovirus-associated TCR beta chains were confirmed in vitro to be specific for cytomegalovirus antigens. In the study, about 150 TCR beta chains were listed as associated with cytomegalovirus. Immune exposure information for the cohort was limited to CMV serostatus.

The sequenced material came from PBMCs. The chain joins TRBV2 to TRBJ2-1, and the D gene may be TRBD1, 6 bases matching. The sequence derives from a woman under 40 in good health and CMV-seropositive. This receptor carries the CDR3 CASSSQPTGYNEQFF. The DNA sequence reads TGTGCCAGCAGTTCACAGCCGACAGGATACAATGAGCAGTTCTTC.